This T cell receptor (beta chain) was sequenced during a study of T cell responses to AZD1222 COVID-19 vaccine. Germline V gene data show CDR1 as MNHNY and CDR2 as SVGAGI (reference sequence). Trimming took 10 bases from V and 11 from J; bases not matched to a gene: 4. The CDR3 extends over 11 amino acids. Sequencing was performed with immunoSEQ multiplex PCR; in TCRdb, only in-frame clones are kept and a portion is missing. Among some 120,000 clones listed, approximately 90% were seen once. Material: peripheral blood, obtained 28 days after the second AZD1222 dose. The sequence was collected from an adult who received the AZD1222 COVID-19 vaccine. The rearrangement links TRBV6-6 to TRBJ2-2; 10 bases match TRBD2. CDR3 in DNA: TGTGCCACCATACTAGCGGGAGAGCTGTTTTTT. Translated: CATILAGELFF.